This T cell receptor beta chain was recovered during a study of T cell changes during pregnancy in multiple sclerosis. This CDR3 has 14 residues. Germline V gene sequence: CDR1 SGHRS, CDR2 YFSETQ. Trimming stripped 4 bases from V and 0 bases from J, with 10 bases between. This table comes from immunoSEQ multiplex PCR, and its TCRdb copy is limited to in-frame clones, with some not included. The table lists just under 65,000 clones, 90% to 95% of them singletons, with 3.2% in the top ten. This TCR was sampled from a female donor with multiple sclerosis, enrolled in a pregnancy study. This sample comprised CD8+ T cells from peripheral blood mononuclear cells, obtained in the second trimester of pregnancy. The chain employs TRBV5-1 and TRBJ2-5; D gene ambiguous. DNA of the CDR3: TGCGCCAGCAGCGGTGAACAGCACCAAGAGACCCAGTACTTC. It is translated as CASSGEQHQETQYF. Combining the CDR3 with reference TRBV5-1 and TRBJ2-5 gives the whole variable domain KAGVTQTPRYLIKTRGQQVTLSCSPISGHRSVSWYQQTPGQGLQFLFEYFSETQRNKGNFPGRFSGRQFSNSRSEMNVSTLELGDSALYLCASSGEQHQETQYFGPGTRLLVL.